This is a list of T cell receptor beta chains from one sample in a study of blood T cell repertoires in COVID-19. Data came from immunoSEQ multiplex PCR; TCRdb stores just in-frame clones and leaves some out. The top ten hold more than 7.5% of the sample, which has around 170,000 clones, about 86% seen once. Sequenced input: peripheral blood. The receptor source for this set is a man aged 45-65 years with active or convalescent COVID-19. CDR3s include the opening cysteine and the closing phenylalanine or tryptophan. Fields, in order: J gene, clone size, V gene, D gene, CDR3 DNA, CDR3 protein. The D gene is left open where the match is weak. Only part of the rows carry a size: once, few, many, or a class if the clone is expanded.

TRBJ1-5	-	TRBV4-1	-	TGCGCCAGCAGCCAAGCGGTAGAGAGCAATCAGCCCCAGCATTTT	CASSQAVESNQPQHF
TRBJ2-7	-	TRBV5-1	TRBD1	TGCGCCAGCAGCGAGGACAGGGTGGGCGAGCAGTACTTC	CASSEDRVGEQYF
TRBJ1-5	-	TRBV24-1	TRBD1	TGTGCCACCAGTGATTCCGCTCCGGGACAGGGTAGCAATCAGCCCCAGCATTTT	CATSDSAPGQGSNQPQHF
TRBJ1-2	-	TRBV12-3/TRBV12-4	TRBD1	TGTGCCAGCAGTTCGAATCACAGGGGGCCAGACACCTTC	CASSSNHRGPDTF
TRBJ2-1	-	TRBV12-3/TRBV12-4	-	TGTGCCAGCAGAAGGGACTTCAATGAGCAGTTCTTC	CASRRDFNEQFF
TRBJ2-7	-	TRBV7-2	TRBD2	TGTGCCAGCAGCAAAAGAGCGGGGTTGATGGGGGAGCAGTACTTC	CASSKRAGLMGEQYF
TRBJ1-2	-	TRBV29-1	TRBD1	TGCAGCGTTGACCGACAGGGGGAAGGAGACTATGGCTACACCTTC	CSVDRQGEGDYGYTF
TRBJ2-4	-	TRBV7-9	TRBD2	TGTGCCAGCACATTAGGACTAGCGGGAGGGCTGGGAGCCAAAAACATTCAGTACTTC	CASTLGLAGGLGAKNIQYF
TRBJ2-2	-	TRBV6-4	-	TGTGCCAGCAGTGACTCGAGCCTAGCGATTAACACCGGGGAGCTGTTTTTT	CASSDSSLAINTGELFF
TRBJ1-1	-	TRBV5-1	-	TGCGCCAGCAGCTCGATGGATTGGGACCGGGAGGCTTTCTTT	CASSSMDWDREAFF
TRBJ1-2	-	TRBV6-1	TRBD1	TGTGCCAGCAGTGAACCGAGACAGGGGAACTATGGCTACACCTTC	CASSEPRQGNYGYTF
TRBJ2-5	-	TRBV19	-	TGTGCCAGTAGTGGGGGGTTGGGGCCTCCCGACGCCGAGACCCAGTACTTC	CASSGGLGPPDAETQYF
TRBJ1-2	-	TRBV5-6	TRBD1	TGTGCCAGCAGCTTGAGAGGGGGCGACTTAGGCTACACCTTC	CASSLRGGDLGYTF
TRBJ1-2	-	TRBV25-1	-	TGTGCCAGCAGTGAATCGACGGGGTACTATGGCTACACCTTC	CASSESTGYYGYTF
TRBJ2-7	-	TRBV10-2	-	TGCGCCAGCAGTGATAGGCTATTGGCGGGGTACGAGCAGTACTTC	CASSDRLLAGYEQYF
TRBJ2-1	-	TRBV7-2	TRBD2	TGTGCCAGCAGCTTCGGACTAGCGCTATACAATGAGCAGTTCTTC	CASSFGLALYNEQFF
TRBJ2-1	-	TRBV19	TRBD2	TGTGCCAGTACCCGAAAGGGACTAGCGGGCCCCAATGAGCAGTTCTTC	CASTRKGLAGPNEQFF
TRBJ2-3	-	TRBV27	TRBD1	TGTGCCAGCAGCCCGGGACAGGACACAGATACGCAGTATTTT	CASSPGQDTDTQYF
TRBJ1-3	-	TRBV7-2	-	TGTGCCAGCAGCCGTATAGAAGGAGCCCGTGGAAACACCATATATTTT	CASSRIEGARGNTIYF
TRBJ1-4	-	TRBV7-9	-	TGTGCCAGCAAGCTAACAGGATCTTCTCATGAAAAACTGTTTTTT	CASKLTGSSHEKLFF
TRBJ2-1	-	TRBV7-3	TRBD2	TGTGCCAGCAGCTTAGCGGGAGCCGTGGGTGAGCAGTTCTTC	CASSLAGAVGEQFF
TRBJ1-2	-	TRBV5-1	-	TGCGCCAGCAGCTTGGCAGCAGGGAACTATGGCTACACCTTC	CASSLAAGNYGYTF
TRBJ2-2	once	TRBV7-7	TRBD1	TGTGCCAGCAGCCCTATTTCACAGGGGAGTCGGGAGCTGTTTTTT	CASSPISQGSRELFF
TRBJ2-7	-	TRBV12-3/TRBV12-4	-	TGTGCCAGCAGCCCTCCGGGGGACTACGAGCAGTACTTC	CASSPPGDYEQYF
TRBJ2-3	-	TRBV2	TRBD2	TGTGCCAGCAGTGTTAGTAGCGGGATCACAGATACGCAGTATTTT	CASSVSSGITDTQYF
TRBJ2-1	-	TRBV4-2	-	TGTGCCAGCAGCCCATTTGGGCAGACTAACAATGAGCAGTTCTTC	CASSPFGQTNNEQFF
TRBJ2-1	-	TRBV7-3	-	TGTGCCAGCAGCTTAAGTGGCAGTTACGAGGGTGAGCAGTTCTTC	CASSLSGSYEGEQFF
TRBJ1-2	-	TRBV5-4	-	TGTGCCAGCAGTAGACAGGCTAACTATGGCTACACCTTC	CASSRQANYGYTF
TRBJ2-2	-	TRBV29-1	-	TGCAGCGTTTCAATGGGAGTAAACACCGGGGAGCTGTTTTTT	CSVSMGVNTGELFF
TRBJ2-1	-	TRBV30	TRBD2	TGTGCCTGGAGTGGACTAGCGGGAGTGGAGCAGTTCTTC	CAWSGLAGVEQFF
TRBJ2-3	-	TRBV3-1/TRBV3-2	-	TGTGCCAGCAGCCCCGGGACACAGTCCACAGATACGCAGTATTTT	CASSPGTQSTDTQYF
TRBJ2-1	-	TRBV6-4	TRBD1	TGTGCCAGCAGTGACGGGACAGGGGGCTTGAGAGAGCAGTTCTTC	CASSDGTGGLREQFF
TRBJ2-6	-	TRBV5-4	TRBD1	TGTGCCAGCAGCTCCGGGACAGGTGCAAGGACTGGGGCCAACGTCCTGACTTTC	CASSSGTGARTGANVLTF
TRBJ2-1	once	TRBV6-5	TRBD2	TGTGCCAGCAGTTACGACGAGAGAGGGAGGGATGAGCAGTTCTTC	CASSYDERGRDEQFF
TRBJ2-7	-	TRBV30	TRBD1	TGTGCCTGGAGCCCCTTATGGGACAGAGCCTACGAGCAGTACTTC	CAWSPLWDRAYEQYF
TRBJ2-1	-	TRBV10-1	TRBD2	TGCGCCAGCAGTGCCCGACAGCGGGAATCCTACAATGAGCAGTTCTTC	CASSARQRESYNEQFF
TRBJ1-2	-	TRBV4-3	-	TGCGCCAGCAGCCAAGATAATCCAACAAACTATGGCTACACCTTC	CASSQDNPTNYGYTF
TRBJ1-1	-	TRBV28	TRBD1	TGTGCCAGCAGCCTTCGGACAGGGAGGCTTGGGACTGAAGCTTTCTTT	CASSLRTGRLGTEAFF
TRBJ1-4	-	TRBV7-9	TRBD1	TGTGCCAGCAGCTTTCCCCGGGGACAGGTGACAGATAATGAAAAACTGTTTTTT	CASSFPRGQVTDNEKLFF
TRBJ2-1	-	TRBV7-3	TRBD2	TGTGCCAGCAGCTCCGAGGGAGGGTCACGAGGTGAGCAGTTCTTC	CASSSEGGSRGEQFF
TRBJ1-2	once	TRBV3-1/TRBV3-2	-	TGTGCCAGCAGCCCCGATGCGGGGGGAGGCTACACCTTC	CASSPDAGGGYTF
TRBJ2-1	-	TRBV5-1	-	TGCGCCAGCAGCTTGGGACATGGTAACAATGAGCAGTTCTTC	CASSLGHGNNEQFF
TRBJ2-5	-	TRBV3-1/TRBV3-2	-	TGTGCCAGCAGACTCACAGCACAAGAGACCCAGTACTTC	CASRLTAQETQYF
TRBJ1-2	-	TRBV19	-	TGTGCCAGTAGCACTACCCAGGGGCAGGGCTACACCTTC	CASSTTQGQGYTF
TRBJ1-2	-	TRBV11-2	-	TGTGCCAGCAGCCCCGGGGCGGGGAACTATGGCTACACCTTC	CASSPGAGNYGYTF
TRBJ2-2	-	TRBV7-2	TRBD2	TGTGCCAGCAGCTTAACTAGCGGCACCGGGGAGCTGTTTTTT	CASSLTSGTGELFF
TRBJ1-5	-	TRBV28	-	TGTGCCAGCAGTTTACCCCGAGTTACTCAGCCCCAGCATTTT	CASSLPRVTQPQHF
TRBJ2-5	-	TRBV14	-	TGTGCCAGCAGCCAAGATTCGGTCCAAGAGACCCAGTACTTC	CASSQDSVQETQYF
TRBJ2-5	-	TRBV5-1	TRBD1	TGCGCCAGCAGCTTGGCCGACAGGGCGGAGACCCAGTACTTC	CASSLADRAETQYF
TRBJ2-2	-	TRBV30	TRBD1	TGTGCCTGGAGCGGAGCGAGGACAGGGATCACCGGGGAGCTGTTTTTT	CAWSGARTGITGELFF
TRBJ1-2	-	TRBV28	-	TGTGCCAGCGGCCGGAGTGCCCTAGAATATGGCTACACCTTC	CASGRSALEYGYTF
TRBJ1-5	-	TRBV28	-	TGTGCCAGCAGTTCCTACAGGGATAGGGGCAATCAGCCCCAGCATTTT	CASSSYRDRGNQPQHF
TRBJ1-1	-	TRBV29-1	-	TGCAGCGTTTGCGGCCCCCGAAGCGACACTGAAGCTTTCTTT	CSVCGPRSDTEAFF
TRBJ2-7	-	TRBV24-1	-	TGTGCCACCAGTGCCGCAGGGGCCCACGAGCAGTACTTC	CATSAAGAHEQYF
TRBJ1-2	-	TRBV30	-	TGTGCCTGGAGTCTCGGGGTAGGTAGCTATGGCTACACCTTC	CAWSLGVGSYGYTF
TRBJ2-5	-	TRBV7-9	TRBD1	TGTGCCAGCAGCTTAGAAGGGACAGGGGTTGGGACCCAGTACTTC	CASSLEGTGVGTQYF